The 13 T cell receptor beta chains below come from one sample, sequenced in a study of blood T cell repertoires in COVID-19. Produced via immunoSEQ multiplex PCR; TCRdb's table is partial and in-frame only. The repertoire consists of under 350,000 clones, with 80% to 90% occurring once and the leading ten covering 11%. The sequenced sample was peripheral blood. Every receptor here comes from a woman in her 70s with acute or convalescent COVID-19.

The chain couples TRBV7-3 to TRBJ2-6, with D perhaps TRBD1 (5 bases). The germline gives CDR1 SGHTA, CDR2 FQGTGA. This CDR3 contains 17 residues. V dropped 2 bases and J dropped 9 bases, with 20 bases sitting between them. In DNA, the CDR3 is TGTGCCAGCAGCTTAGGGGCCAGGCTTGGAGCAGGCAACGTCCTGACTTTC. Translation gives CASSLGARLGAGNVLTF.

The CDR3 is CASSPHLGAGAEQYF. Written as DNA, the CDR3 is TGTGCCAGCTCACCTCACCTTGGGGCAGGGGCCGAGCAGTACTTC. V gene TRBV18 combines with J gene TRBJ2-7, with TRBD1 as a possible D gene (6 bases). Germline CDR1 reads KGHSH; CDR2 reads LQKENI. The CDR3 loop spans 15 amino acids. Trimming removed 3 bases at V and 6 bases at J, with 18 bases between.

The chain recombines TRBV10-1 with TRBJ2-2; D is unclear. CDR3 length equals 15 residues. V lost 5 bases and J lost 1, with 11 bases in between. CDR1 is WNHNN, CDR2 SYGVQD, per germline (reference sequence). The CDR3 protein is CASSPHTLNTGELFF. CDR3 sequence (DNA): TGCGCCAGCAGTCCACACACCCTGAACACCGGGGAGCTGTTTTTT.

This clone was counted between two and nine times. V gene TRBV12-3 or TRBV12-4 combines with J gene TRBJ1-1; D gene unclear. The V end was cut by 3 bases, the J end by 2 bases, with 7 bases between. The CDR3 totals 13 residues. The CDR3 sequence: CASSFERNTEAFF. The CDR3 nucleotides read TGTGCCAGCAGTTTTGAGAGAAACACTGAAGCTTTCTTT.

This chain links TRBV7-9 with TRBJ2-7, with D perhaps matching TRBD2 (5 bases). V lost 10 bases, J lost 0 bases, and 19 bases lay in between. CDR1 and CDR2 from the germline V gene are SEHNR and FQNEAQ (reference sequence). The CDR3 is 15 residues long. CDR3 in amino acids: CAIDGIHEGSYEQYF. CDR3 in DNA: TGTGCCATCGACGGGATACACGAGGGCTCCTACGAGCAGTACTTC.

This rearrangement joins TRBV24-1 to TRBJ2-1; the match to TRBD1 covers 9 bases. The junction had 7 bases not matched to a gene; V was cut back by 5 bases and J by 9 bases. The CDR3 consists of 14 residues. CDR1 and CDR2 (germline): KGHDR, SFDVKD. The CDR3 is CATSGGQGRSEQFF. The CDR3 DNA follows: TGTGCCACCAGTGGGGGACAGGGTCGATCTGAGCAGTTCTTC.

CDR3 DNA: TGTGCCGCAGGGGGCGGTGAAAAACTGTTTTTT. Residues: CAAGGGEKLFF. The rearrangement joins TRBV6-5 to TRBJ1-4, with 8 bases fitting TRBD1. V shed 11 bases and J 7 bases; nucleotides not matched to a gene: 3. The CDR3 spans 11 residues. Germline assignment: CDR1 MNHEY and CDR2 SVGAGI.

This chain joins TRBV6-5 and TRBJ2-2, with TRBD2 matching over 10 bases. This CDR3 spans 15 amino acids. Looked up from germline, CDR1 is MNHEY and CDR2 is SVGAGI. V shed 7 bases, J shed 6 bases, and the junction held 8 bases outside the gene matches. CDR3 protein: CASTPGLARPGELFF. DNA for the CDR3: TGTGCCAGCACCCCGGGACTAGCGCGCCCCGGGGAGCTGTTTTTT.

This chain joins TRBV27 and TRBJ1-2; the D gene is possibly TRBD1 (5 bases). The germline gives CDR1 MNHEY, CDR2 SMNVEV (reference sequence). The CDR3 extends over 13 amino acids. V was pared by 3 bases and J by 5 bases, with 10 bases between. The CDR3 region has the DNA TGTGCCAGCAGTTTTGATGGGGGGTATGGCTACACCTTC. It specifies CASSFDGGYGYTF.

This CDR3 is CASSRERGNEKLFF. The CDR3 DNA reads as TGTGCCAGCTCACGGGAACGGGGTAATGAAAAACTGTTTTTT. V usage is TRBV18 and J usage is TRBJ1-4; D uncertain. Germline V gene data show CDR1 as KGHSH and CDR2 as LQKENI. V gave up 4 bases and J gave up 4 bases, with 10 bases separating them. The CDR3 spans 14 residues. Complete variable domain (other parts from reference TRBV18 and TRBJ1-4): NAGVMQNPRHLVRRRGQEARLRCSPMKGHSHVYWYRQLPEEGLKFMVYLQKENIIDESGMPKERFSAEFPKEGPSILRIQQVVRGDSAAYFCASSRERGNEKLFFGSGTQLSVL.

This sequence joins TRBV5-5 and TRBJ2-7; D gene unclear. V lost 0 bases, J lost 2 bases, and 12 bases lay in between. The CDR3 contains 15 residues. Per germline, CDR1 SGHKS and CDR2 YYEKEE (reference sequence). The chain's CDR3 is CASSLGAALAYEQYF. The CDR3 region has the DNA TGTGCCAGCAGCTTGGGCGCCGCGCTGGCCTACGAGCAGTACTTC.

The V gene is TRBV5-1, the J gene TRBJ2-3; 8 positions match TRBD1. The germline gives CDR1 SGHRS, CDR2 YFSETQ. The CDR3 runs to 15 residues. V shed 4 bases and J 0 bases; nucleotides not matched to a gene: 4. The CDR3 coding sequence is TGCGCCAGCAGCGCAGGGGGCGCGAGCACAGATACGCAGTATTTT. Protein sequence: CASSAGGASTDTQYF.

The V call is TRBV19, the J call TRBJ2-1; 11 positions agree with TRBD2. Trimming removed 6 bases from V and 5 bases from J; junction bases left unmatched: 9. The CDR3 is 16 residues long. In germline, CDR1 is LNHDA, CDR2 SQIVND (reference sequence). CDR3: CASRAQLAGEHNEQFF. The DNA of the CDR3 is TGTGCCAGTAGGGCGCAACTAGCGGGGGAGCACAATGAGCAGTTCTTC. Combining the CDR3 with reference TRBV19 and TRBJ2-1 gives the whole variable domain DGGITQSPKYLFRKEGQNVTLSCEQNLNHDAMYWYRQDPGQGLRLIYYSQIVNDFQKGDIAEGYSVSREKKESFPLTVTSAQKNPTAFYLCASRAQLAGEHNEQFFGPGTRLTVL.